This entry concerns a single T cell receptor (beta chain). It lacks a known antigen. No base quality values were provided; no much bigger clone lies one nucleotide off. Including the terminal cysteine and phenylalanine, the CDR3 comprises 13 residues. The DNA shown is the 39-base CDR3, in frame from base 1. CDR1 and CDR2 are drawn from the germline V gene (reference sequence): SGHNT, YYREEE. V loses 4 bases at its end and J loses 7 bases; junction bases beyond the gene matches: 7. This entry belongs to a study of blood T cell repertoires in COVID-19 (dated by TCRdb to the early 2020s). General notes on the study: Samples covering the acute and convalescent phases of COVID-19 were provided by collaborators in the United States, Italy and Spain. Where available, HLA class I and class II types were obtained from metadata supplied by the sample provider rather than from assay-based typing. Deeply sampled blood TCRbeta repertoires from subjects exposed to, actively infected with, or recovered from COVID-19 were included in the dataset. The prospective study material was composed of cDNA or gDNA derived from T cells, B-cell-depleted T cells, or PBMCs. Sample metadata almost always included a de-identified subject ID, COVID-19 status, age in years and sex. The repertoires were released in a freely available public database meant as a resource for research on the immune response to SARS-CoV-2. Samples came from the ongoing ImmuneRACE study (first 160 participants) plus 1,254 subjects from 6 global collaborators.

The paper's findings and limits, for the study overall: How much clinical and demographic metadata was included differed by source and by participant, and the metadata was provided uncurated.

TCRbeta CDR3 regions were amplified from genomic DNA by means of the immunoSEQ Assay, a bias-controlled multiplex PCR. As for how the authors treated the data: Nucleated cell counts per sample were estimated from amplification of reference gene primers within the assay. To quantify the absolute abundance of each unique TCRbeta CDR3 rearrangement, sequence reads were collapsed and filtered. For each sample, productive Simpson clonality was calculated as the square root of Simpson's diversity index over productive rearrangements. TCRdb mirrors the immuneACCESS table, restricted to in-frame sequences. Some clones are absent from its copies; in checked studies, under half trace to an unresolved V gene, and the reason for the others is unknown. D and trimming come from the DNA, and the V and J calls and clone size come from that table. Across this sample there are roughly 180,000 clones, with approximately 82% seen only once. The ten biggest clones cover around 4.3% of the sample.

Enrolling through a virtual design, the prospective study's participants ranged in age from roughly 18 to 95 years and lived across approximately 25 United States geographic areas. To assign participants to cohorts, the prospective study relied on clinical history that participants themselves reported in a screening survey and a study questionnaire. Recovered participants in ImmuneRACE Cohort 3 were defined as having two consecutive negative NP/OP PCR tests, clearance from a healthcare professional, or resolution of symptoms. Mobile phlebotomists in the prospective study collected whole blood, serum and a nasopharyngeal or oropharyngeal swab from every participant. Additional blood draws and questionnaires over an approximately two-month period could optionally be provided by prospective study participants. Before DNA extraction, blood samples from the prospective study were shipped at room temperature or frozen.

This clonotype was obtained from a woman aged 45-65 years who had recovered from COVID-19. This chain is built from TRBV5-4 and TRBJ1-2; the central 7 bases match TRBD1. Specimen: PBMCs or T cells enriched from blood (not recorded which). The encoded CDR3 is CASSTSGGLGYTF. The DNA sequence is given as TGTGCCAGCAGCACCTCAGGGGGTCTTGGCTACACCTTC.